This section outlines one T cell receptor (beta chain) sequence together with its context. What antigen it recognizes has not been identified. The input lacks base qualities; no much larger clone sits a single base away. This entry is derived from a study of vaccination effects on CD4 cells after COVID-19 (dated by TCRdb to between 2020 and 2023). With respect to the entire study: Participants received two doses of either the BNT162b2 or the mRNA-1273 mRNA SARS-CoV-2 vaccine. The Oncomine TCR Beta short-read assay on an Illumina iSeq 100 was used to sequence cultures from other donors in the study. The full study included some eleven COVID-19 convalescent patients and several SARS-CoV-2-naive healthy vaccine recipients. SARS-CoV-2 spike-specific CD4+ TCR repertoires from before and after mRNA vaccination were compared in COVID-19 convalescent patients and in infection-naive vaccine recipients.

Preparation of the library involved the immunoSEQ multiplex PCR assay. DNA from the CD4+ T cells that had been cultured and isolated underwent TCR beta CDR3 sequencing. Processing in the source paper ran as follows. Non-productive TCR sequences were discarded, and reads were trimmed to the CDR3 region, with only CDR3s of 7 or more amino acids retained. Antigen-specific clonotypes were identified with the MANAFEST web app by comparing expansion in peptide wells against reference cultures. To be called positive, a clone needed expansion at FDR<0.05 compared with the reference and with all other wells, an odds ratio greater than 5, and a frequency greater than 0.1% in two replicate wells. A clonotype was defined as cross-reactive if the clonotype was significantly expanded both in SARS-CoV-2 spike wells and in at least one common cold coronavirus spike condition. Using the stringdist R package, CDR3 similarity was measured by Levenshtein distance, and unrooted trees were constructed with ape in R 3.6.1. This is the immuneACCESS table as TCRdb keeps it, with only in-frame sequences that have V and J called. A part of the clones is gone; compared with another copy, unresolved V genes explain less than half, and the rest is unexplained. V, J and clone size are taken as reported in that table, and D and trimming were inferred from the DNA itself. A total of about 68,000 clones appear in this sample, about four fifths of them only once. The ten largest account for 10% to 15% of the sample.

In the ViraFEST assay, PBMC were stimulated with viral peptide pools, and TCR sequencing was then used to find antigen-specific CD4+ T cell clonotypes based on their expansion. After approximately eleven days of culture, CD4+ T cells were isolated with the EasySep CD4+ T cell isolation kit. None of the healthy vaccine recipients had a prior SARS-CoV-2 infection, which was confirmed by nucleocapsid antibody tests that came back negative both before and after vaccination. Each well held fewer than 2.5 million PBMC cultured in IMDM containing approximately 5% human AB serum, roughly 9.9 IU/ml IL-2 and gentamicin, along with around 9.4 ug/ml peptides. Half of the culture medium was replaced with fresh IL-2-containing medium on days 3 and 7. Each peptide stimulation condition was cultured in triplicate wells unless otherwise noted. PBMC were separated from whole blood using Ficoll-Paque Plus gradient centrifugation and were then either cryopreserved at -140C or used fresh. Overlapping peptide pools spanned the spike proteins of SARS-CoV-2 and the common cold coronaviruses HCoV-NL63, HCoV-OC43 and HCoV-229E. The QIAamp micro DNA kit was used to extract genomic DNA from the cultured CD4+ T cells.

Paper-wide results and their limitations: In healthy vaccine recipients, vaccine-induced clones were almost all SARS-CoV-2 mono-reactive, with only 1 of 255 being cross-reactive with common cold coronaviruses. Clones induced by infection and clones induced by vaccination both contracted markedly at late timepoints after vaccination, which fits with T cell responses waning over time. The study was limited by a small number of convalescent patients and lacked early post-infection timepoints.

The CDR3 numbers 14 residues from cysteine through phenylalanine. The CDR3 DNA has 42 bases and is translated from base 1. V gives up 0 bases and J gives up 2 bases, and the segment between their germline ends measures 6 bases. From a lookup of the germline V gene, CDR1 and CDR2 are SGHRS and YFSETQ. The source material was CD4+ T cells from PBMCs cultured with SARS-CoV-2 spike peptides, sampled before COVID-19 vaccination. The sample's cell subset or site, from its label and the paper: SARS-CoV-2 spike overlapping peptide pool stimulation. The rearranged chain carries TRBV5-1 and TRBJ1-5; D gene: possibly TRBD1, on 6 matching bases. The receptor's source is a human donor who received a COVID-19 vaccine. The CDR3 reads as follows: CASSLGTGNQPQHF. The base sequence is TGCGCCAGCAGCTTGGGGACAGGCAATCAGCCCCAGCATTTT.